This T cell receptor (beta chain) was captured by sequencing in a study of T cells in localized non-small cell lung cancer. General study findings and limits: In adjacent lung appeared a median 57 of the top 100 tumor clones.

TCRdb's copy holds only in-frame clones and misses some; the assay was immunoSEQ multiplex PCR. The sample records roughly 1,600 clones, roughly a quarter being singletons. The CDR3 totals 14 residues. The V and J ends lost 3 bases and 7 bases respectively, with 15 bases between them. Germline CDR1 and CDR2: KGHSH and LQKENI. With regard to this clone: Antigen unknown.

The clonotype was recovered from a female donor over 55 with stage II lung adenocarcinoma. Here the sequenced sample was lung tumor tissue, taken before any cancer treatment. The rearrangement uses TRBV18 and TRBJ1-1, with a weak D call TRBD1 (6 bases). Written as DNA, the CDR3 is TGTGCCAGCTCACCGTTACTCGGACAGAATGAAGCTTTCTTT. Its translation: CASSPLLGQNEAFF. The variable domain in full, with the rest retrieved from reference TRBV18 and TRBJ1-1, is NAGVMQNPRHLVRRRGQEARLRCSPMKGHSHVYWYRQLPEEGLKFMVYLQKENIIDESGMPKERFSAEFPKEGPSILRIQQVVRGDSAAYFCASSPLLGQNEAFFGQGTRLTVV.